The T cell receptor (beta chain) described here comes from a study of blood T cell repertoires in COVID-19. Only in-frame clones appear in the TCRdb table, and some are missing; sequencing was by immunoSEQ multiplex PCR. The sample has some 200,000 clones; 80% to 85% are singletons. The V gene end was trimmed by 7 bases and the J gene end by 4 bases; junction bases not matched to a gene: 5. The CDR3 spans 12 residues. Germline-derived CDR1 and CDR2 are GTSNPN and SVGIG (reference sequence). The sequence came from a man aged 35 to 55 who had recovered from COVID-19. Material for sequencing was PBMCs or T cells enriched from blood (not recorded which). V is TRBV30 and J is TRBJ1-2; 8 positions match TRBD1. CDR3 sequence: CALSGGTYGYTF. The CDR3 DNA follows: TGTGCCTTATCAGGGGGCACCTATGGCTACACCTTC.